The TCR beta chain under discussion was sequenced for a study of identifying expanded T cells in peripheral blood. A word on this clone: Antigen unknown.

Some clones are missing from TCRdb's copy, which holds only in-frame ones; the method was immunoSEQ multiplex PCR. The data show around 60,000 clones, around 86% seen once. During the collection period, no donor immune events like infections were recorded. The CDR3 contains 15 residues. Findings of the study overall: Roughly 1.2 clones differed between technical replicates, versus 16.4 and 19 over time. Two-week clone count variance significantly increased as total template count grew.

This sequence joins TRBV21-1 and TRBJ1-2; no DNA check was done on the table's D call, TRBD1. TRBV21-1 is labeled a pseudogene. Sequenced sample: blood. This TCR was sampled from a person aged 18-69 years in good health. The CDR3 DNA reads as TGTGCCAGCAGCAAAGCGACCCGGACAGGGTATGGCTACACCTTC. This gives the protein CASSKATRTGYGYTF.